These 5 T cell receptor beta chains were sequenced from one sample in a study of CD8 T cells in Susac syndrome (dated by TCRdb to the late 2010s). To prepare the library, the immunoSEQ multiplex PCR assay was applied. RNA was extracted using the RNeasy kit, and roughly 0.5 to 1 ug of the RNA was reverse transcribed with random hexamers. The public reads were run again by TCRdb, first through fastp at Q25 and then through MiXCR, and only productive beta chains were kept. Merged by CDR3 protein, the rows form single entries marked with the most common genes and DNA. The sample contains under 200,000 distinct CDR3 sequences, approximately 95% of them found a single time. Around 0.16% of the sample is held by the ten biggest clonotypes. The sample comprised CD8+ T cells from PBMCs. Receptor source: a human donor with Susac syndrome.

The CDR3 DNA is TGTGCCAGCAGCCAAGGACGGCGCGGAGATACGCAGTATTTT. It translates to CASSQGRRGDTQYF. The rearrangement joins TRBV5-8 to TRBJ2-3; no reliable D call. The CDR3 has 14 amino acids. The germline V gene has CDR1 SGHTS and CDR2 YDEGEE. With 4 bases removed from V and 5 bases from J, the gap between germline ends came to 14 bases.

The rearrangement links TRBV7-6 to TRBJ1-1; D is undetermined. CDR3 length: 14 amino acids. Trimming shortened V by 1 base and J by 2 bases, and 8 bases separated the two germline ends. Per germline, CDR1 SGHVS and CDR2 FNYEAQ. The CDR3 DNA reads TGTGCCAGCAGCTTAGGAGGCAGCAACACTGAAGCTTTCTTT. The encoded protein is CASSLGGSNTEAFF.

The gene calls are TRBV5-1 and TRBJ1-2; D might be TRBD1 (5 bases). There are 17 residues in the CDR3. CDR1 and CDR2 (germline): SGHRS, YFSETQ. Trimming took off 1 base at V and 4 bases at J, with 20 bases between the two ends. CDR3 residues: CASSLIPGQESFYGYTF. The CDR3 region has the DNA TGCGCCAGCAGCTTGATACCCGGACAAGAGTCTTTCTATGGCTACACCTTC.

This chain connects TRBV9 to TRBJ1-5; tentatively, D is TRBD1 (5 bases). The CDR3 loop spans 13 amino acids. Trimming took off 4 bases at V and 1 base at J, with 6 bases between the two ends. CDR1 and CDR2 from the germline V gene are SGDLS and YYNGEE. The CDR3, as DNA: TGTGCCAGCAGCAGGGGCAGCAATCAGCCCCAGCATTTT. It specifies CASSRGSNQPQHF.

The V and J genes are TRBV7-9 and TRBJ1-1; 8 nucleotides line up with TRBD1. This CDR3 is built from 15 residues. Germline V gene lookup returns CDR1 SEHNR and CDR2 FQNEAQ (reference sequence). With V trimmed by 2 bases and J by 1 base, 3 bases remained unmatched. CDR3 DNA: TGTGCCAGCAGCTTATTTGGACAGGGGAACACTGAAGCTTTCTTT. This translates into CASSLFGQGNTEAFF.